The 15 T cell receptor beta chains in this list originate from one sample, sequenced in a study of tumor and adjacent non-tumor tissue in lung cancer. The library came from three nested PCR rounds adapted from ARM-PCR protocols. Each CDR3 protein is one row after TCRdb ran MiXCR on the multiplex PCR reads. The sample consists of about 200,000 distinct CDR3 sequences, 60% to 85% of them appearing once. The template was RNA from unsorted bulk tissue. The sample consisted of lung tumor tissue. These receptors came from a man in his 60s with non-small cell lung cancer.

This clonotype has more than one count but fewer than ten. A much more abundant neighbour one base away suggests this may be a read error. CDR3 in DNA: TGTGCCAGCAGCTTACATGACAGTACTGAGACCCAGTACTTC. Its translation is CASSLHDSTETQYF. This chain uses TRBV11-3 with TRBJ2-5; D might be TRBD1 (5 bases). V was clipped by 2 bases and J by 5 bases, with 12 bases between them. CDR3 length: 14 amino acids. Germline V gene lookup returns CDR1 SGHNT and CDR2 YENEEA.

About this clonotype: One junction end disagrees with the germline gene, perhaps due to a read error. V gene TRBV4-2 combines with J gene TRBJ2-7; no clear D. Germline CDR1 and CDR2: LGHNA and YNFKEQ. CDR3 length equals 16 residues. The CDR3 protein is CASSQDQARNFYEQYF. The CDR3, as DNA: TGTGCCAGCAGCCAAGATCAAGCGCGGAACTTCTACGAGCAGTATTTC.

As regards this clonotype: Without the conserved terminal phenylalanine or tryptophan, this CDR3 likely stems from a read error. The DNA is left out, because the CDR3 cannot be placed on it with certainty; the CDR3 is given as TCRdb lists it. The V call is TRBV6-5, the J call TRBJ1-1; the D call of TRBD1 is as the table states it, not checked on the DNA. Per the germline V gene, CDR1 is MNHEY and CDR2 is SVGAGI. The CDR3 comprises 14 residues, both ends counted. The CDR3 region is CASNYSLGVTEAIL.

The chain is built from TRBV29-1 and TRBJ2-1, with 8 bases fitting TRBD1. The junction had 8 bases not matched to a gene; V was cut back by 4 bases and J by 9 bases. Germline values: CDR1 SQVTM, CDR2 ANQGSEA. The CDR3 spans 13 residues. This CDR3 reads CSVVRQGCIEQFF. The CDR3 DNA reads as TGCAGCGTTGTGAGACAGGGGTGTATTGAGCAGTTCTTC.

About this clonotype: This clone may be a read error of a much larger clone one base away. The chain couples TRBV12-3 or TRBV12-4 to TRBJ1-2; 8 positions match TRBD1. The CDR3 is 14 amino acids. The CDR3 spells CDSSLRQGNYGYTF. CDR3 bases: TGTGACAGCAGTTTAAGACAGGGGAACTATGGCTACACCTTC.

This clonotype has at least ten counts. The genes are TRBV4-1 and TRBJ2-3, with TRBD2 identical over 8 bases. CDR1 and CDR2 (germline): MGHRA, YSYEKL. J lost 6 bases, V lost 0 bases, and 5 bases had no gene match. CDR3 length: 15 amino acids. This chain's CDR3 is CASSQELQRGDTQYF. The CDR3 DNA is TGCGCCAGCAGCCAAGAGCTCCAGCGGGGGGATACGCAGTATTTT.

The chain combines TRBV5-8 with TRBJ2-1, with 8 bases fitting TRBD2. CDR1 and CDR2 (germline): SGHTS, YDEGEE. This CDR3 has 15 amino acids. V lost 5 bases and J lost 2; bases outside the gene matches: 6. CDR3 residues: CASRPTSVAYNEQFF. In DNA form, the CDR3 reads TGTGCCAGCAGGCCGACTAGCGTGGCCTACAATGAGCAGTTCTTC. The whole variable domain, remainder taken from reference TRBV5-8 and TRBJ2-1, is EAGVTQSPTHLIKTRGQQATLRCSPISGHTSVYWYQQALGLGLQFLLWYDEGEERNRGNFPPRFSGRQFPNYSSELNVNALELEDSALYLCASRPTSVAYNEQFFGPGTRLTVL.

This clonotype was seen just once. No conserved phenylalanine or tryptophan is present at the end of the CDR3, so a read error is the likely explanation. The limits of the CDR3 on the DNA are not certain, so only TCRdb's listed CDR3 is given. The chain joins TRBV11-3 to TRBJ2-7. Germline CDR1 is SGHNT and CDR2 is YENEEA. The CDR3 contains 12 residues when both ends are counted. The CDR3 protein is CANSLRLVEMYL.

A note on this clonotype: At one end the junction does not follow the germline gene, possibly because of a read error. The chain has TRBV20-1 and TRBJ2-7; weak D call: TRBD1 (6 bases). CDR3 size: 15 residues. Germline V lookup: CDR1 DFQATT, CDR2 SNEGSKA (reference sequence). The CDR3 sequence is CSGILTVRGNYEQYF. CDR3 coding DNA: TGCAGCGGTATTCTGACAGTCAGGGGAAACTACGAGCAGTATTTC.

Regarding this clonotype: A much larger clone is a single base away; this may be a read error. The chain links TRBV28 to TRBJ2-7, with D perhaps matching TRBD1 or TRBD2 (5 bases each). CDR3 length: 15 residues. V lost 5 bases and J 6 bases, leaving 20 bases between the germline ends. Germline CDR1 reads MDHEN; CDR2 reads SYDVKM. CDR3 bases: TGTGCCAGCAGTCAACCGGGACCTCAGTCCGGCGAGCAGTACTTC. It specifies CASSQPGPQSGEQYF.

In its sample, this clonotype was seen a few times. The genes are TRBV10-2 and TRBJ2-3; 13 positions agree with TRBD2. J lost 2 bases, V lost 5 bases, and 7 bases had no gene match. CDR1 WSHSY and CDR2 SAAADI come from the germline V gene. The CDR3 has 17 residues. CDR3 sequence reads: CASSSGLAGTFTDTQYF. In nucleotides, the CDR3 is TGCGCCAGCAGTTCGGGACTAGCGGGGACCTTCACAGATACGCAGTATTTT.

The gene calls are TRBV30 and TRBJ2-1; 7 nucleotides match TRBD2. The V gene's germline CDR1 is GTSNPN and CDR2 SVGIG (reference sequence). V lost 2 bases, J lost 5 bases, and 9 bases stayed unmatched. This CDR3 contains 15 residues. This CDR3 reads CAWSRGLAVNNEQFF. The CDR3 DNA sequence: TGTGCCTGGAGTCGAGGTCTAGCGGTGAACAATGAGCAGTTCTTC.

On this clonotype itself: Being one base from a much bigger clone, this may be a read error. The CDR3 spells CSDRPPGLADEQYF. DNA of the CDR3: TGCAGTGATAGACCACCGGGACTAGCGGACGAGCAGTACTTC. The chain combines TRBV20-1 with TRBJ2-7; 11 bases are a match to TRBD2. CDR3 length: 14 amino acids. Looked up from germline, CDR1 is DFQATT and CDR2 is SNEGSKA (reference sequence).

V is TRBV6-1 and J is TRBJ2-1; the D is unclear. CDR1 and CDR2 (germline): MNHNS, SASEGT. This CDR3 spans 10 amino acids. The V end was cut by 7 bases, the J end by 7 bases, with 5 bases between. In DNA, the CDR3 is TGTGCCAGCATAGGGAATGAGCAGTTCTTC. This translates into CASIGNEQFF.

Worth noting for this clonotype: A much larger clone lies a single base off, so this may be a read error. This sequence joins TRBV4-3 and TRBJ2-2, with D uncertain. Germline V gene data show CDR1 as LGHNA and CDR2 as YSLEER. This CDR3 has 16 amino acids. The CDR3 nucleotides read TGCGCCAGCGGCCAAGATGCCGTCGCGAACACCGGGGAGCTGTTTTTT. Translating gives CASGQDAVANTGELFF.